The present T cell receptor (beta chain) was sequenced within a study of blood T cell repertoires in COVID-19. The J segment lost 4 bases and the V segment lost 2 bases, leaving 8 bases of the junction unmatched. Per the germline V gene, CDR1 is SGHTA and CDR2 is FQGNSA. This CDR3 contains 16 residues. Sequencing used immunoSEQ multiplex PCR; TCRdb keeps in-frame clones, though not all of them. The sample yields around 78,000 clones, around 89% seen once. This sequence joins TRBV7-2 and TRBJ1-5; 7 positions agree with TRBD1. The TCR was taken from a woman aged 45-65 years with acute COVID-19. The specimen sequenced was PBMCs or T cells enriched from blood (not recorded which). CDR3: CASSLYGTAANQPQHF. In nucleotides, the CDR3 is TGTGCCAGCAGCTTATACGGGACAGCTGCGAATCAGCCCCAGCATTTT.